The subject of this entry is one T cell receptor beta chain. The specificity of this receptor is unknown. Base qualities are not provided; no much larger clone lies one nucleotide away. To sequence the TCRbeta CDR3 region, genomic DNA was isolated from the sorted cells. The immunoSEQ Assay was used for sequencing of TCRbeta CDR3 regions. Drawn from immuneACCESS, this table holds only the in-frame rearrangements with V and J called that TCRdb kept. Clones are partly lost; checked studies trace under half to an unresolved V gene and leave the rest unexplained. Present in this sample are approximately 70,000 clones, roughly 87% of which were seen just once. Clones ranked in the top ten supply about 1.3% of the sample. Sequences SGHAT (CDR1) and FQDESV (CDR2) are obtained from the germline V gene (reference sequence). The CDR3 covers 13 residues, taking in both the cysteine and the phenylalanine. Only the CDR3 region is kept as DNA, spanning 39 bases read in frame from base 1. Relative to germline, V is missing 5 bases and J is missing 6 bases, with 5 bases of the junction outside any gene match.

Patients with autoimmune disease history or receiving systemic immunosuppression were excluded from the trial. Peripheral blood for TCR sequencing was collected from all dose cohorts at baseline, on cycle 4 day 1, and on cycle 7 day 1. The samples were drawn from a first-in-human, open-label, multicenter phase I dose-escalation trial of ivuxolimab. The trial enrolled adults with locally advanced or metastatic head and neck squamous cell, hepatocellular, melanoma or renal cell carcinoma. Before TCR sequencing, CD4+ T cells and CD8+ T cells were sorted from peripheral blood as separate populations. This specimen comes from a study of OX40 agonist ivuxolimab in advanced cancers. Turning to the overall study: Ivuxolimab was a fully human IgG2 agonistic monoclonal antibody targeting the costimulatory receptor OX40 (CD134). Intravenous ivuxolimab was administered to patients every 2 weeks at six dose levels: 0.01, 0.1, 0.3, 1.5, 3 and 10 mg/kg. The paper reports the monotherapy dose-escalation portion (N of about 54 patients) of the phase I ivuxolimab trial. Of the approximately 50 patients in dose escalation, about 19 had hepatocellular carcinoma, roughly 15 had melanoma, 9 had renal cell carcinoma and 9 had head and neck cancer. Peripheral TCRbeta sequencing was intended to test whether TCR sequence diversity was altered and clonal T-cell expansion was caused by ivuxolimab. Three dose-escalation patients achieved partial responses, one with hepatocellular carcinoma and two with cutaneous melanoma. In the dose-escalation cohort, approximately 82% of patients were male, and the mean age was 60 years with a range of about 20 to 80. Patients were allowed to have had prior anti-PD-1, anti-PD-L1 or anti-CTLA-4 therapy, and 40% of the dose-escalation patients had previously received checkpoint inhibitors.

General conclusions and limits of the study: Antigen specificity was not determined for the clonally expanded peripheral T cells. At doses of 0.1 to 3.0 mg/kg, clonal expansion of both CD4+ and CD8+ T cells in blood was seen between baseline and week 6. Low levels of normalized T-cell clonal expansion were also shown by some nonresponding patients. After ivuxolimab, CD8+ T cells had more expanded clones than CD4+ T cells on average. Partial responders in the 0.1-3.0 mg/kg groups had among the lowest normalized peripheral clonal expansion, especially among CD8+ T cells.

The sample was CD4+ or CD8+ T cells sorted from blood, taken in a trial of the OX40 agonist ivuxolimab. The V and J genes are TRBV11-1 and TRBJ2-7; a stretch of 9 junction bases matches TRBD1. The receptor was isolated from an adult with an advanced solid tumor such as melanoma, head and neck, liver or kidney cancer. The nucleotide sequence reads TGTGCCAGCAGCAGGGACAGGGTACGCGAGCAGTACTTC. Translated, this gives CASSRDRVREQYF.